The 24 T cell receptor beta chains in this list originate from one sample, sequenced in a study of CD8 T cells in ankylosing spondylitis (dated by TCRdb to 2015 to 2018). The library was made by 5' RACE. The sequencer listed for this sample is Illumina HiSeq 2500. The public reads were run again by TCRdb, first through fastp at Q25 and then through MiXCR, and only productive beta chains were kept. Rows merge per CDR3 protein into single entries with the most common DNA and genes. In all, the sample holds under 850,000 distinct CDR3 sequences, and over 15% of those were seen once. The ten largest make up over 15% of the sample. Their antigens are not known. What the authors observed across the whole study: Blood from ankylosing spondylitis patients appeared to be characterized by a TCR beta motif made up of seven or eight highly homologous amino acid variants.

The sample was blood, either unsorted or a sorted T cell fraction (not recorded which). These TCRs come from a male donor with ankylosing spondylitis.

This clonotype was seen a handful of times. The CDR3 nucleotides are TGTGCCAGCATGTACAATGAGCAGTTCTTC. Protein product: CASMYNEQFF. The gene calls are TRBV25-1 and TRBJ2-1; unclear D gene. Deletions cut 7 bases from V and 4 bases from J, with 2 bases between. Germline V gene sequence: CDR1 MGHDK, CDR2 SYGVNS. The CDR3 contains 10 residues.

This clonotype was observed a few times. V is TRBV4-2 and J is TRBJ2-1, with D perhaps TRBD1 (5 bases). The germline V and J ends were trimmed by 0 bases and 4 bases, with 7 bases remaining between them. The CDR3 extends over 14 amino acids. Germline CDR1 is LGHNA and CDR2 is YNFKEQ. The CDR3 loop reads CASSQEDMYNEQFF. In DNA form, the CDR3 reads TGTGCCAGCAGCCAAGAGGACATGTACAATGAGCAGTTCTTC.

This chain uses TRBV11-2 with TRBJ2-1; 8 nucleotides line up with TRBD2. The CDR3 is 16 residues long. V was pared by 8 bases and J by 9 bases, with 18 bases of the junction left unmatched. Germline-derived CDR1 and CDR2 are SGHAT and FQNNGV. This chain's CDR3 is CASALVSGTRGSEQFF. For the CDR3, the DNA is TGTGCCAGCGCCCTAGTTTCCGGGACTAGGGGAAGTGAGCAGTTCTTC.

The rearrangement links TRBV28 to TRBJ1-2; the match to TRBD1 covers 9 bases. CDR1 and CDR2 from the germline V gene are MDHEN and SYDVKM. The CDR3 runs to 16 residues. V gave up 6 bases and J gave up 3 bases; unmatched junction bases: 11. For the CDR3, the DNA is TGTGCCAGCAGCACATCCAAGGACAGGGGATACTATGGCTACACCTTC. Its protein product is CASSTSKDRGYYGYTF.

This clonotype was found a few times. The CDR3 bases are TGTGCCAGCAGCTCCCAGGCAGGGACCGGGGAGCTGTTTTTT. This codes for CASSSQAGTGELFF. V gene TRBV7-3 combines with J gene TRBJ2-2; D is perhaps TRBD1 (5 bases). CDR3 size: 14 residues. V was cut by 4 bases and J by 5 bases, with 11 bases left in between. Per the germline V gene, CDR1 is SGHTA and CDR2 is FQGTGA.

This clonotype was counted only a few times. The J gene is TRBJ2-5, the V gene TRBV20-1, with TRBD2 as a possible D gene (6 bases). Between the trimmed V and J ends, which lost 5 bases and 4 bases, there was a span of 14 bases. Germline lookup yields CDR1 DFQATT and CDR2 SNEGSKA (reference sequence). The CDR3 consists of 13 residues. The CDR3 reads CSAPGTDGETQYF. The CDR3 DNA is TGCAGTGCTCCGGGGACTGACGGAGAGACCCAGTACTTC.

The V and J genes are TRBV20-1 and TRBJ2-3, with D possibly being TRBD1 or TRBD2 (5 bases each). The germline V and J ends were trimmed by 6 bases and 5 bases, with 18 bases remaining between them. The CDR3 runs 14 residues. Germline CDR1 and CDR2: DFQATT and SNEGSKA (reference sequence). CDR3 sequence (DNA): TGCAGTGCGGCCGGGACCAAAGGGGAAGATACGCAGTATTTT. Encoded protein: CSAAGTKGEDTQYF.

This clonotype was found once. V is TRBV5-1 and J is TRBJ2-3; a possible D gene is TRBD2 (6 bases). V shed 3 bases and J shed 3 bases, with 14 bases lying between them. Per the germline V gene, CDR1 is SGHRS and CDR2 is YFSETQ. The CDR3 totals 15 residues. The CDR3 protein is CASSWRGSYTDTQYF. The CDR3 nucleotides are TGCGCCAGCAGCTGGAGGGGTTCTTATACAGATACGCAGTATTTT. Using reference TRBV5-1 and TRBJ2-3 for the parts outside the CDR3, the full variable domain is KAGVTQTPRYLIKTRGQQVTLSCSPISGHRSVSWYQQTPGQGLQFLFEYFSETQRNKGNFPGRFSGRQFSNSRSEMNVSTLELGDSALYLCASSWRGSYTDTQYFGPGTRLTVL.

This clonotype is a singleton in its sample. The CDR3 reads CAISESTGMGSRQYF. CDR3 in DNA: TGTGCCATCAGTGAGTCGACAGGGATGGGTTCAAGGCAGTACTTC. The V gene is TRBV10-3, the J gene TRBJ2-7; TRBD1 aligns across 7 bases. Trimming took 0 bases from V and 9 from J; bases not matched to a gene: 11. Per germline, CDR1 ENHRY and CDR2 SYGVKD. The CDR3 has 15 amino acids.

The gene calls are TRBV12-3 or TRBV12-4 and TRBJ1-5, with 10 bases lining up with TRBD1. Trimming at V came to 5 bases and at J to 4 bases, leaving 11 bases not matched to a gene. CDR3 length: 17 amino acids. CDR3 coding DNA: TGTGCCAGCAGTCCCGGCCCCGACAGGGGGCTGAATCAGCCCCAGCATTTT. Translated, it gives CASSPGPDRGLNQPQHF.

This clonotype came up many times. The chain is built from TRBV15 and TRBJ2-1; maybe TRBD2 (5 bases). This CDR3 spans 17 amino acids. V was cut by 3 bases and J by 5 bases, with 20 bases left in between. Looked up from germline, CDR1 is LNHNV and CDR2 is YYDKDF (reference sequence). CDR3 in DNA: TGTGCCACCAGCAGGGAATCCGGACTGTTTATCAACAATGAGCAGTTCTTC. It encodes CATSRESGLFINNEQFF.

Here the CDR3 reads CASSEQTGTWETQYF. The CDR3 DNA follows: TGTGCCAGCAGTGAACAGACAGGGACGTGGGAGACCCAGTACTTC. The chain links TRBV2 to TRBJ2-5, with TRBD1 matching over 7 bases. This CDR3 is 15 amino acids long. CDR1 and CDR2 (germline): SNHLY, FYNNEI. Losses at the gene ends were 2 bases for V and 5 bases for J; bases not matched to a gene: 8.

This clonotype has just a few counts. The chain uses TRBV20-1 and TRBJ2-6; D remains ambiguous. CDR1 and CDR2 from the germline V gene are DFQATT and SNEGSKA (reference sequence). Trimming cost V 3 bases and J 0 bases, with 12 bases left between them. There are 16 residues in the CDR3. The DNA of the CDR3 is TGCAGTGCTAGCGATTCGAAAAGCTCTGGGGCCAACGTCCTGACTTTC. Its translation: CSASDSKSSGANVLTF.

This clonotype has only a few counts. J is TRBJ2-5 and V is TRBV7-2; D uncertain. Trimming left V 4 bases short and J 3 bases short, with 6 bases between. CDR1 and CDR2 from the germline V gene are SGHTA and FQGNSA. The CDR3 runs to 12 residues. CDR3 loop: CASSSSKETQYF. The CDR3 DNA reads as TGTGCCAGCAGCTCCTCTAAAGAGACCCAGTACTTC.

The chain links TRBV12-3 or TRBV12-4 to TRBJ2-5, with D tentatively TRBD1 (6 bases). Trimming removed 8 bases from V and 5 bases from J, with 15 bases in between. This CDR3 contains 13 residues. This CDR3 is CASRYRVSETQYF. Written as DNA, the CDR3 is TGTGCCAGCCGGTACAGGGTCAGCGAGACCCAGTACTTC.

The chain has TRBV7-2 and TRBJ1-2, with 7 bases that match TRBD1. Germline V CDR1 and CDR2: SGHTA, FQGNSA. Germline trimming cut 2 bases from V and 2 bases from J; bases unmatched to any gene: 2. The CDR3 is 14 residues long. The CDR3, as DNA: TGTGCCAGCAGCTTACAGACAGGGAACTATGGCTACACCTTC. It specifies CASSLQTGNYGYTF.

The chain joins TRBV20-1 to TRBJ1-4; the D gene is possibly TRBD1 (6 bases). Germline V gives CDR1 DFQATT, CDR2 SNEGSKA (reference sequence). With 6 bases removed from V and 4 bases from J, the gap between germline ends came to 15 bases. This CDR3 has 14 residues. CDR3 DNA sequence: TGCAGTGCCAGGGGCCCCTTCGGTAATGAAAAACTGTTTTTT. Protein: CSARGPFGNEKLFF.

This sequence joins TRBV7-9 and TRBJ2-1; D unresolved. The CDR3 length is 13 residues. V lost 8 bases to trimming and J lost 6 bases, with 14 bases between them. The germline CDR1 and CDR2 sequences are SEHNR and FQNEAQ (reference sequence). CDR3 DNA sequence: TGTGCCAGCGCCGTCCCGACTTCCAATGAGCAGTTCTTC. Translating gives CASAVPTSNEQFF. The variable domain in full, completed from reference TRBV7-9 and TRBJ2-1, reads DTGVSQNPRHKITKRGQNVTFRCDPISEHNRLYWYRQTLGQGPEFLTYFQNEAQLEKSRLLSDRFSAERPKGSFSTLEIQRTEQGDSAMYLCASAVPTSNEQFFGPGTRLTVL.

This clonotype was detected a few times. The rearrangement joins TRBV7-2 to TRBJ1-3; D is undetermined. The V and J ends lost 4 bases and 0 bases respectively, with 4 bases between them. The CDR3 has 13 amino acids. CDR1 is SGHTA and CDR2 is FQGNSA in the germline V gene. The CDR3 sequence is CASSYYSGNTIYF. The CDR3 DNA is TGTGCCAGCAGCTACTACTCTGGAAACACCATATATTTT.

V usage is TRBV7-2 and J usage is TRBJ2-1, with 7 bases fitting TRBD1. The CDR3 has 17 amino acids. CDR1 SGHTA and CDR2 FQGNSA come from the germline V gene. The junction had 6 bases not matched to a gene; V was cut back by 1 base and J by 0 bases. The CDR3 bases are TGTGCCAGCAGCTTAGGCTACGGACAGGCCTCCTACAATGAGCAGTTCTTC. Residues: CASSLGYGQASYNEQFF.

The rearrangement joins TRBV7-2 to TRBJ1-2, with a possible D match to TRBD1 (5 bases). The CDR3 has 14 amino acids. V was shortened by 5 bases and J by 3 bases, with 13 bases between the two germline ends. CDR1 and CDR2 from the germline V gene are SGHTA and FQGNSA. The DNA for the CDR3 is TGTGCCAGCAGCACGAGGGGTTTGCACTATGGCTACACCTTC. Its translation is CASSTRGLHYGYTF.

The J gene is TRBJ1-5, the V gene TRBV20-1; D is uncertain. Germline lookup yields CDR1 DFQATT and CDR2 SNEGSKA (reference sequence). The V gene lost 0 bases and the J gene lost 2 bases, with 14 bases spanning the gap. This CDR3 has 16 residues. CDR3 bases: TGCAGTGCTAGAGATCTCGGCAGGTCTGGCAATCAGCCCCAGCATTTT. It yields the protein CSARDLGRSGNQPQHF.

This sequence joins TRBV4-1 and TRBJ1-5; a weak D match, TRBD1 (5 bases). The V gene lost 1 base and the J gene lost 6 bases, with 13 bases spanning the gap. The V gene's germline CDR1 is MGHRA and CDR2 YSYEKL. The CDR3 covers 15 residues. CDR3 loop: CASSQGSGGTQPQHF. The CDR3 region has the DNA TGCGCCAGCAGCCAAGGCAGCGGGGGAACTCAGCCCCAGCATTTT.

This CDR3 is CSARAPNFNEQFF. CDR3 DNA sequence: TGCAGTGCTAGAGCTCCAAACTTCAATGAGCAGTTCTTC. The chain carries TRBV20-1 and TRBJ2-1; D unclear. The germline gives CDR1 DFQATT, CDR2 SNEGSKA (reference sequence). V dropped 1 base and J dropped 6 bases, with 10 bases sitting between them. The CDR3 is 13 residues long.